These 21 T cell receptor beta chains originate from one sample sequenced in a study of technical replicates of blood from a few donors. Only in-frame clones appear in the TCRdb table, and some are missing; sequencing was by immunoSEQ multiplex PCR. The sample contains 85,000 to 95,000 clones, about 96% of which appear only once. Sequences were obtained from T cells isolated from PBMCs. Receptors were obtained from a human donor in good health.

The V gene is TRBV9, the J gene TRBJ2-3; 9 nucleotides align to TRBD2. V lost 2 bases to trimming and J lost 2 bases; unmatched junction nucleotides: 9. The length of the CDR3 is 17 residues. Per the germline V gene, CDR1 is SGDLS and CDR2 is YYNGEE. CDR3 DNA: TGTGCCAGCAGCGTTGTAGGGCTAGCGGGACCCACAGATACGCAGTATTTT. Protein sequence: CASSVVGLAGPTDTQYF.

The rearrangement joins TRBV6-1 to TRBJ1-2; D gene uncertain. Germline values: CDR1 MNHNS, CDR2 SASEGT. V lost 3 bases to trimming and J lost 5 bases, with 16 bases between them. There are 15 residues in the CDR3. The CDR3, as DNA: TGTGCCAGCAGTGATATCTTGAACAGTTTATATGGCTACACCTTC. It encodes CASSDILNSLYGYTF.

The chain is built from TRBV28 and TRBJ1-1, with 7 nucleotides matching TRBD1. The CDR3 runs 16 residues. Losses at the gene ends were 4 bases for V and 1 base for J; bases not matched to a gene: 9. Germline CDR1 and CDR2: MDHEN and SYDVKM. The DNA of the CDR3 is TGTGCCAGCAGTTCCACGCCACAGGGGTGGAACACTGAAGCTTTCTTT. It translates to CASSSTPQGWNTEAFF.

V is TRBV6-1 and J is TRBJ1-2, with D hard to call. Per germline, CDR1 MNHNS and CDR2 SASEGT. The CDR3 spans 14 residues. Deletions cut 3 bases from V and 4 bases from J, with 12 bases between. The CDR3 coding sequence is TGTGCCAGCAGTGATTTGGAGGCTTTCTATGGCTACACCTTC. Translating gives CASSDLEAFYGYTF.

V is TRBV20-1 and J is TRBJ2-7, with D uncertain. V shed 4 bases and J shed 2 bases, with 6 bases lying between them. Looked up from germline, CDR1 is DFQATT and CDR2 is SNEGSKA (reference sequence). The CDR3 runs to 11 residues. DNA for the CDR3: TGCAGTGCTACCCCAGCCTACGAGCAGTACTTC. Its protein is CSATPAYEQYF.

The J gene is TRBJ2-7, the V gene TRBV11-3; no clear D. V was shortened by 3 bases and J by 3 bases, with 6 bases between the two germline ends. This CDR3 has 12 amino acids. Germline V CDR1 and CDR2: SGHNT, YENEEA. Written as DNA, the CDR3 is TGTGCCAGCAGCTTGGCAGGCTACGAGCAGTACTTC. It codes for CASSLAGYEQYF.

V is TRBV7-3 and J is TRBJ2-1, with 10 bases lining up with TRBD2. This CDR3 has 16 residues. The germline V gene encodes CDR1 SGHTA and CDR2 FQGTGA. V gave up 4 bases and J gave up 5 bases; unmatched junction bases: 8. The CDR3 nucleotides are TGTGCCAGCAGCTCGGAACTAGCGGGATGGCACAATGAGCAGTTCTTC. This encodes CASSSELAGWHNEQFF.

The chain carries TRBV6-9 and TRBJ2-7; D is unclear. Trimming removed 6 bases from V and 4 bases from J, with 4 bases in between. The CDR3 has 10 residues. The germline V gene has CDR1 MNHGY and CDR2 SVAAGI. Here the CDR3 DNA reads TGTGCCAGCAGCCCGTACGAGCAGTACTTC. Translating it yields CASSPYEQYF.

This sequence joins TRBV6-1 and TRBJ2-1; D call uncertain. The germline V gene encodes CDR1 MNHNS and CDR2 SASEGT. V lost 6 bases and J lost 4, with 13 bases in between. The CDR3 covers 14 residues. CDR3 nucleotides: TGTGCCAGCAGCCAAGCCTCACCTTACAATGAGCAGTTCTTC. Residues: CASSQASPYNEQFF.

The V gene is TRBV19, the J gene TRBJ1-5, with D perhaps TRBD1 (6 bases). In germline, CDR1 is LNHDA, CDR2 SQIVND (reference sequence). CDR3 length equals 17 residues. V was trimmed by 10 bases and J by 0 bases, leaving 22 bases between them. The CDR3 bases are TGTGCCACCGAGGAGGGTCCGGGAGGGGGTAGCAATCAGCCCCAGCATTTT. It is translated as CATEEGPGGGSNQPQHF.

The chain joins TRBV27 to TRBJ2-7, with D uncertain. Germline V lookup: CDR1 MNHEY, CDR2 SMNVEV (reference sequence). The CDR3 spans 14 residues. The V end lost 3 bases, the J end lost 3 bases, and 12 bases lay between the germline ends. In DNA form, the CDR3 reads TGTGCCAGCAGTTTTAGCCTTGGAAACTACGAGCAGTACTTC. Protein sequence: CASSFSLGNYEQYF.

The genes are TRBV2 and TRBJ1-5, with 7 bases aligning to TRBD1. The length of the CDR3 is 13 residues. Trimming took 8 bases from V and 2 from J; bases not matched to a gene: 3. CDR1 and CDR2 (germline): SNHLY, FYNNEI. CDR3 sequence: CASDGTGNQPQHF. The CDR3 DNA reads TGTGCCAGCGATGGGACAGGCAATCAGCCCCAGCATTTT.

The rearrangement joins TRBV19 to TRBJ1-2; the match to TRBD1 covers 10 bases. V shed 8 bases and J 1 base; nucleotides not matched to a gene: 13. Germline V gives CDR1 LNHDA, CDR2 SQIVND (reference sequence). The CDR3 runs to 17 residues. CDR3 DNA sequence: TGTGCCAGTCGCCGACAGGGGGCAACTCCCCTTAACTATGGCTACACCTTC. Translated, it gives CASRRQGATPLNYGYTF.

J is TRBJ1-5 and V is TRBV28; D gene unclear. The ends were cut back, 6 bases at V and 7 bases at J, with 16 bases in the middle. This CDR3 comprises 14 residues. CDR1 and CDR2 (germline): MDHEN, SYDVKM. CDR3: CASRSSSGPQPQHF. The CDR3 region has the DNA TGTGCCAGCAGATCTTCCTCGGGTCCCCAGCCCCAGCATTTT.

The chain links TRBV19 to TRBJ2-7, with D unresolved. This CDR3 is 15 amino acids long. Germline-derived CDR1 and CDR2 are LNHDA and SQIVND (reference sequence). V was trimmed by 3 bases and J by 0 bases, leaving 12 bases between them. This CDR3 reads CASSMAAMSSYEQYF. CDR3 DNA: TGTGCCAGTAGTATGGCAGCGATGAGCTCCTACGAGCAGTACTTC.

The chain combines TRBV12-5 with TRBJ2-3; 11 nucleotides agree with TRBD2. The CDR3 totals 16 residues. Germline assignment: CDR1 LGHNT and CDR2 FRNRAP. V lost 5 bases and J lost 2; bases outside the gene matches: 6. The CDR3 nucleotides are TGTGCTAGTGGTATCGGACTAGCGGGCTCCACAGATACGCAGTATTTT. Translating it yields CASGIGLAGSTDTQYF.

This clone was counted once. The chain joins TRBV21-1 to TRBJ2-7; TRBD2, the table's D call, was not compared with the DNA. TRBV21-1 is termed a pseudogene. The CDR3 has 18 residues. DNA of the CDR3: TGTGCCAGCAGCAAAAGTCACATAGGAGGGACTCCCCCTTACGAGCAGTACTTC. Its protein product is CASSKSHIGGTPPYEQYF.

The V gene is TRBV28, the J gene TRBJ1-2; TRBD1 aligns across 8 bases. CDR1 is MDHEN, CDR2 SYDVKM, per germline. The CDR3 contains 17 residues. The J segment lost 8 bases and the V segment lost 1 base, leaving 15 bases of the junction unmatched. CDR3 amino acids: CASSLSINTGGRRGYTF. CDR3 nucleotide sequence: TGTGCCAGCAGTTTATCTATTAACACAGGGGGAAGAAGGGGCTACACCTTC.

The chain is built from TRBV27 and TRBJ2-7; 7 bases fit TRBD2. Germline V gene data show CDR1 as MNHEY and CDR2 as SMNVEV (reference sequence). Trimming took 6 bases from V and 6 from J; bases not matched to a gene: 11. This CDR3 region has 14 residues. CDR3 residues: CASRWGGSAPEQYF. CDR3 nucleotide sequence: TGTGCCAGCAGATGGGGCGGGAGTGCACCCGAGCAGTACTTC.

In DNA, the CDR3 is TGTGCCAGCAGGGGGTCTGAGGGGGGCCAGCGGGGAACCACAGATACGCAGTATTTT. Protein: CASRGSEGGQRGTTDTQYF. The rearrangement uses TRBV27 and TRBJ2-3, with TRBD2 as a possible D gene (7 bases). Deletions cut 6 bases from V and 2 bases from J, with 27 bases between. CDR3 length equals 19 residues. Germline values: CDR1 MNHEY, CDR2 SMNVEV (reference sequence).

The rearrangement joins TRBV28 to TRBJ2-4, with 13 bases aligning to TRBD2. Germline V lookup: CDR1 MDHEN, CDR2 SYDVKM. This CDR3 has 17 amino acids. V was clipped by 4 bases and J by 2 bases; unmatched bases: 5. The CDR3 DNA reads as TGTGCCAGCAGTTCGGGGACTAGCGGGACAACCAAAAACATTCAGTACTTC. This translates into CASSSGTSGTTKNIQYF.